The rows below give T cell receptor beta chains drawn from one sample of a study of cytomegalovirus exposure and HLA in healthy donors. Sequenced by immunoSEQ multiplex PCR; TCRdb stores in-frame clones only, minus some. This sample has over 200,000 clones; approximately 87% occur once, and the top ten carry roughly 5.5%. The sequencing input was PBMCs. These receptors all stem from a woman aged 18-30 years in good health and CMV-seronegative. Each CDR3 is given with its conserved first and last residue. Each record gives: V gene, clone size, D gene, J gene, CDR3 DNA, CDR3 protein. The D gene is left open where the match is weak. Clone size is shown for a subset of rows, as once, few, many or a class of expanded clone.

V: TRBV27
size: once
D: -
J: TRBJ1-1
DNA: TGTGCCAGCAACCGACCCACAGGGTCCTCAGACGCTGAAGCTTTCTTT
CDR3: CASNRPTGSSDAEAFF

V: TRBV7-7
size: -
D: -
J: TRBJ2-2
DNA: TGTGCCAGCAGCGAGCGCGCAGAAGTATACACCGGGGAGCTGTTTTTT
CDR3: CASSERAEVYTGELFF

V: TRBV11-3
size: -
D: -
J: TRBJ2-7
DNA: TGTGCCAGCAGCTTAGGCGGGCGCTACGAGCAGTACTTC
CDR3: CASSLGGRYEQYF

V: TRBV28
size: many
D: TRBD1
J: TRBJ2-7
DNA: TGTGCCAGCAGTGCCGGGACAGGGTCCTACGAGCAGTACTTC
CDR3: CASSAGTGSYEQYF

V: TRBV6-5
size: -
D: TRBD1
J: TRBJ2-7
DNA: TGTGCCAGCAGTTACTACCGGACAGGTAACTCCTACGAGCAGTACTTC
CDR3: CASSYYRTGNSYEQYF

V: TRBV4-1
size: few
D: TRBD1
J: TRBJ1-6
DNA: TGCGCCAGCAGCCAAATTACCGGGACAGCTAGCTCCTATAATTCACCCCTCCACTTT
CDR3: CASSQITGTASSYNSPLHF

V: TRBV25-1
size: -
D: -
J: TRBJ1-5
DNA: TGTGCCAGCAGTGATGGTCAGAGTAATTATCAGCCCCAGCATTTT
CDR3: CASSDGQSNYQPQHF

V: TRBV15
size: -
D: -
J: TRBJ2-7
DNA: TGTGCCACCAGCAGAGATTTGTCCCGGGAGCAGTACTTC
CDR3: CATSRDLSREQYF

V: TRBV18
size: -
D: TRBD1
J: TRBJ1-5
DNA: TGTGCCAGCTCACTCACAGGGGTCGGCAATCAGCCCCAGCATTTT
CDR3: CASSLTGVGNQPQHF

V: TRBV7-3
size: -
D: -
J: TRBJ2-1
DNA: TGTGCCAGCAGCTTACGGGGGACCGCCCAGAACAATGAGCAGTTCTTC
CDR3: CASSLRGTAQNNEQFF

V: TRBV9
size: -
D: -
J: TRBJ2-2
DNA: TGTGCCAGCAGCGTAGACCCGGGCAGACCAAACACCGGGGAGCTGTTTTTT
CDR3: CASSVDPGRPNTGELFF

V: TRBV5-4
size: once
D: -
J: TRBJ1-3
DNA: TGTGCCAGCAGCTTGGCCGATAGTACCAGAAGAAACACCATATATTTT
CDR3: CASSLADSTRRNTIYF

V: TRBV6-1
size: -
D: TRBD1
J: TRBJ2-5
DNA: TGTGCCAGCAGTGACGGACAGGGTGGGGAGACCCAGTACTTC
CDR3: CASSDGQGGETQYF

V: TRBV5-1
size: -
D: -
J: TRBJ2-5
DNA: TGCGCCAGCAGCTTAGGGGTAGAGACCCAGTACTTC
CDR3: CASSLGVETQYF

V: TRBV27
size: few
D: -
J: TRBJ2-1
DNA: TGTGCCACCTGGGCCAACTCCTACAATGAGCAGTTCTTC
CDR3: CATWANSYNEQFF

V: TRBV27
size: -
D: -
J: TRBJ1-2
DNA: TGTGCCAGCAGGGGCCAGAACTATGGCTACACCTTC
CDR3: CASRGQNYGYTF

V: TRBV18
size: -
D: TRBD2
J: TRBJ2-1
DNA: TGTGCCAGCTCCCCTTCGGGGGGGTCCTCCTACAATGAGCAGTTCTTC
CDR3: CASSPSGGSSYNEQFF

V: TRBV5-6
size: -
D: -
J: TRBJ2-7
DNA: TGTGCCAGCAGCTTGGATACTAGCTACGAGCAGTACTTC
CDR3: CASSLDTSYEQYF

V: TRBV5-1
size: -
D: TRBD2
J: TRBJ2-1
DNA: TGCGCCAGCAGCTTGGTGGGACTAGCGGGAGCCCCCAATGAGCAGTTCTTC
CDR3: CASSLVGLAGAPNEQFF

V: TRBV7-2
size: -
D: TRBD1
J: TRBJ1-5
DNA: TGTGCCAGCAGCCTCAGACAGGGGGGCAATCAGCCCCAGCATTTT
CDR3: CASSLRQGGNQPQHF

V: TRBV27
size: few
D: -
J: TRBJ1-5
DNA: TGTGCCAGCAGCGGACTACAGGGTAATCAGCCCCAGCATTTT
CDR3: CASSGLQGNQPQHF

V: TRBV18
size: -
D: -
J: TRBJ2-2
DNA: TGTGCCAGCTCCCCCGTATCCGCGGCGAACACCGGGGAGCTGTTTTTT
CDR3: CASSPVSAANTGELFF

V: TRBV19
size: few
D: TRBD2
J: TRBJ2-5
DNA: TGTGCCAGTAGTATAGGACTAGCGGGCGGCCAAGAGACCCAGTACTTC
CDR3: CASSIGLAGGQETQYF

V: TRBV5-6
size: -
D: TRBD1
J: TRBJ1-4
DNA: TGTGCCAGCAGCTTGGCCGGGACAGGGGGTGAAAAACTGTTTTTT
CDR3: CASSLAGTGGEKLFF

V: TRBV18
size: -
D: TRBD1
J: TRBJ1-1
DNA: TGTGCCAGCTCAGCGCGACAGGGGACAATGAACACTGAAGCTTTCTTT
CDR3: CASSARQGTMNTEAFF

V: TRBV2
size: -
D: -
J: TRBJ2-3
DNA: TGTGCCAGCTGTGGCACAAGCACAGATACGCAGTATTTT
CDR3: CASCGTSTDTQYF

V: TRBV2
size: -
D: -
J: TRBJ2-1
DNA: TGTGCCAGCAGTGGGGTCCGATATGGGGAGCAGTTCTTC
CDR3: CASSGVRYGEQFF

V: TRBV2
size: -
D: -
J: TRBJ1-5
DNA: TGTGCCAGCAAGAGGGCCAGAGGTAGTCAGCCCCAGCATTTT
CDR3: CASKRARGSQPQHF

V: TRBV5-1
size: -
D: TRBD1
J: TRBJ1-4
DNA: TGCGCCAGCAGCTTGGATGTCGCCAGGGGGCTTGAAAAACTGTTTTTT
CDR3: CASSLDVARGLEKLFF